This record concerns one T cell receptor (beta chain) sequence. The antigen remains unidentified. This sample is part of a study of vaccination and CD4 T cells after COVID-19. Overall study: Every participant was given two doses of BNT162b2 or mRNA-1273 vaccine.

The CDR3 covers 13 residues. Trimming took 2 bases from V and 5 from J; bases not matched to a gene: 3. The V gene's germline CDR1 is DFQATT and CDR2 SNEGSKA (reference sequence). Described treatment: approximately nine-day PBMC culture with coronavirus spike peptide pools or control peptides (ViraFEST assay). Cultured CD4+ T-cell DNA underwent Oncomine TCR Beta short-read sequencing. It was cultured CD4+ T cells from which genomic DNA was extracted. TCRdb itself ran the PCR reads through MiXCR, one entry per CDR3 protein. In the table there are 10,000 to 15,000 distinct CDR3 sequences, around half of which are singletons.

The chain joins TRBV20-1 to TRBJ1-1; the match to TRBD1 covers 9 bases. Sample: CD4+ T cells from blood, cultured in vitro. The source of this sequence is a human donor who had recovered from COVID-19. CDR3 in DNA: TGCAGTGCTAGACCGGGGACAGGGACTGAAGCTTTCTTT. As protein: CSARPGTGTEAFF.